This T cell receptor beta chain was sequenced in a study of blood T cell repertoires in COVID-19. Authors' data handling: Cell counts per sample came from amplifying reference gene primers. Libraries were prepared by immunoSEQ multiplex PCR; TCRdb keeps only in-frame clonotypes and omits some of them. For V, J and clone size, that table is used; D and trimming come from the DNA. Among tens of thousands of clones listed, roughly three quarters were seen once. The J segment lost 9 bases and the V segment lost 4 bases, leaving 6 bases of the junction unmatched. The V gene's germline CDR1 is SGHNT and CDR2 YYREEE (reference sequence). CDR3 length equals 15 residues.

This TCR was recovered from a man aged 70 or older with COVID-19, enrolled during active disease. The sample comprised peripheral blood. The V call is TRBV5-4, the J call TRBJ2-1; TRBD2 aligns across 14 bases. The CDR3 loop is CASSTGLAGGAEQFF. The CDR3 nucleotides read TGTGCCAGCAGCACCGGACTAGCGGGAGGAGCTGAGCAGTTCTTC.